This is a list of T cell receptor beta chains from one sample in a study of OX40 agonist ivuxolimab in advanced cancers. Sequencing used immunoSEQ multiplex PCR; TCRdb keeps in-frame clones, though not all of them. The data contain tens of thousands of clones, just under 95% of them singletons. The source was CD4+ or CD8+ T cells sorted from blood, collected in a trial of the OX40 agonist ivuxolimab. The receptor source for this set is an adult with an advanced solid tumor such as melanoma, head and neck, liver or kidney cancer. Each CDR3 is given with its conserved first and last residue. The D gene is left open where the match is weak.

J gene,D gene,V gene,CDR3 length,CDR3 protein
TRBJ1-5,.,TRBV4-1,13,CASSQGFGQPQHF
TRBJ1-1,.,TRBV4-2,14,CASSQEMVNTEAFF
TRBJ1-1,TRBD1,TRBV2,13,CASVRQGNTEAFF
TRBJ1-5,.,TRBV19,15,CASSIGSGGLSAQHF
TRBJ1-6,.,TRBV5-4,18,CASSFSGHRDLYNSPLHF
TRBJ1-1,TRBD1,TRBV10-1,15,CASSEYRRGGTEAFF
TRBJ1-1,.,TRBV6-6,16,CASITLRSGTNTEAFF
TRBJ2-7,.,TRBV27,14,CASSLGTLNYEQYF
TRBJ2-1,TRBD1,TRBV13,12,CASGTGAHEQFF
TRBJ2-1,.,TRBV4-1,15,CASSQEFSSYNEQFF
TRBJ2-3,.,TRBV6-6,11,CASMRADTQYF
TRBJ2-1,TRBD2,TRBV4-3,17,CASSQVLAGGPLNEQFF
TRBJ2-6,.,TRBV5-1,19,CASSSSLGVFSSGANVLTF
TRBJ2-3,.,TRBV9,15,CASSHEGLEPDTQYF
TRBJ2-3,.,TRBV29-1,15,CSVVIGFSSTDTQYF
TRBJ1-1,.,TRBV2,13,CASRKLGNTEAFF
TRBJ1-1,TRBD1,TRBV5-6,16,CASSAGTGWVGTEAFF
TRBJ2-7,.,TRBV5-1,14,CASSLKGVENEQYF
TRBJ1-2,.,TRBV7-8,14,CASSPTRSRNGYTF
TRBJ2-5,TRBD1,TRBV5-5,15,CASTATTGAGETQYF
TRBJ1-2,.,TRBV27,15,CASSIRDGPSYGYTF
TRBJ2-1,TRBD2,TRBV4-1,13,CASSQGGGNEQFF
TRBJ2-5,.,TRBV13,15,CASSAAGQGKETQYF
TRBJ1-2,.,TRBV14,14,CASSRGGGALGYTF
TRBJ2-1,TRBD2,TRBV27,18,CASSLGLAGASSYNEQFF
TRBJ2-1,.,TRBV25-1,12,CASSEPTNEQFF
TRBJ2-5,.,TRBV11-3,13,CASSSHGEETQYF
TRBJ1-2,.,TRBV11-2,12,CASSSLGSGHTF
TRBJ2-1,TRBD2,TRBV4-2,16,CASSQDPAGAYNEQFF